What follows is one TCR beta chain and its context. The target antigen is unknown. Researchers ran the PCR with 60 Vbeta and 13 Jbeta primers. Original processing methods: Approximately 12 million of roughly 81 million unique TCR beta chains were shared, per a later count. This table comes from immunoSEQ multiplex PCR, and its TCRdb copy is limited to in-frame clones, with some not included. V and J calls and clone size are given by that table; D and trimming were obtained from the DNA. Of over 130,000 clones in the sample, 75% to 90% were seen once. The data were taken from a study of cytomegalovirus exposure and HLA in healthy donors. Whole-study results and caveats: Under in vitro conditions, three CMV-associated chains were confirmed as specific for CMV antigens. Cytomegalovirus association was listed for about 170 TCR beta chains. Many donors carried some public TCRs, although rarity characterized most TCR sequences.

The specimen sequenced was PBMCs. The receptor comes from a female donor in good health and CMV-seronegative.

The DNA for the CDR3 is TGTGCCAGCAGGCAAGCAGGGGTTGGCACAGATACGCAGTATTTT. It translates to CASRQAGVGTDTQYF. The chain carries TRBV6-1 and TRBJ2-3; maybe TRBD1 (6 bases). Trimming removed 6 bases from V and 1 base from J, with 14 bases in between. The CDR3 length is 15 residues. Germline V CDR1 and CDR2: MNHNS, SASEGT.